The text below deals with one T cell receptor beta chain. In germline, CDR1 is SGHKS, CDR2 YYEKEE (reference sequence). Trimming took off 1 base at V and 1 base at J, with 8 bases between the two ends. The CDR3 totals 14 residues. The entry originates in a study of control samples from healthy donors and cancer patients. Method: immunoSEQ multiplex PCR; TCRdb's copy keeps in-frame clones and lacks some. The table has 100,000 to 150,000 clones, about 90% seen once. The clonotype comes from a man aged 18-30 years in good health. The chain is built from TRBV5-5 and TRBJ1-1, with D uncertain. The sequencing input was blood. The CDR3 region is CASSLTRGNTEAFF. The CDR3 bases are TGTGCCAGCAGCTTGACCCGGGGGAACACTGAAGCTTTCTTT.